The subject of this entry is one T cell receptor (beta chain). Methods used by the authors: Reference gene primer amplification gave estimated nucleated cell counts. Some clones are missing from TCRdb's copy, which holds only in-frame ones; the method was immunoSEQ multiplex PCR. Clone size and the V and J calls come from that table; the DNA yielded D and trimming. Of 110,000 or so clones in the sample, around nine tenths were seen once. The data derive from a study of blood T cell repertoires in COVID-19. About the research overall: COVID-19 samples from acute and convalescent phases originated in the United States, Italy and Spain. In each case, the material was cDNA or gDNA derived from T cells, B-cell-depleted T cells, or PBMCs.

The source is a woman in her 70s who had recovered from COVID-19. The specimen sequenced was peripheral blood.

CDR3 sequence: CASTIPKGRGNYGYTF. The CDR3 DNA reads TGTGCCAGCACCATCCCTAAGGGGCGGGGTAACTATGGCTACACCTTC. The chain is built from TRBV28 and TRBJ1-2, with D maybe TRBD1 (5 bases). Germline V gene sequence: CDR1 MDHEN, CDR2 SYDVKM. Trimming removed 7 bases from V and 1 base from J, with 19 bases in between. This CDR3 contains 16 residues.